Listed here are 30 T cell receptor beta chains from one sample, sequenced in a study of shared clonotypes between healthy human individuals. The data were produced by immunoSEQ multiplex PCR, yet TCRdb's version contains in-frame clones alone and is incomplete. The table includes about 520,000 clones, about 78% detected once. Sample: PBMCs. All receptors come from a middle-aged woman in good health. Some clones in this sample may be carry-over from other donors' samples.

The rearrangement joins TRBV7-3 to TRBJ2-6, with a weak D call TRBD1 (7 bases). There are 15 residues in the CDR3. Germline CDR1 and CDR2: SGHTA and FQGTGA. Deletions cut 5 bases from V and 3 bases from J, with 11 bases between. The CDR3 region has the DNA TGTGCCAGCAGCCCCCAGGGGGGTGGGGCCAACGTCCTGACTTTC. This codes for CASSPQGGGANVLTF.

This clone was detected once. The rearrangement uses TRBV7-6 and TRBJ2-1; a possible D gene is TRBD2 (5 bases). This CDR3 spans 17 amino acids. V was clipped by 5 bases and J by 0 bases, with 17 bases between them. CDR1 SGHVS and CDR2 FNYEAQ come from the germline V gene. CDR3 DNA: TGTGCCAGCAGCAGCCAGTACGGACTCTACTCCTACAATGAGCAGTTCTTC. This sequence encodes CASSSQYGLYSYNEQFF.

The chain is built from TRBV11-2 and TRBJ2-5; 8 bases match TRBD2. The junction had 10 bases not matched to a gene; V was cut back by 5 bases and J by 5 bases. The germline V gene encodes CDR1 SGHAT and CDR2 FQNNGV. This CDR3 comprises 15 residues. CDR3 coding DNA: TGTGCCAGCAGCCGGATGGGGGGGACTAGTGAGACCCAGTACTTC. Its protein is CASSRMGGTSETQYF.

This clone has more than one count but fewer than ten. The chain carries TRBV4-3 and TRBJ2-5, with TRBD1 as a possible D gene (5 bases). The CDR3 loop spans 13 amino acids. Germline CDR1 and CDR2: LGHNA and YSLEER. V lost 4 bases to trimming and J lost 0 bases, with 6 bases between them. The CDR3 DNA follows: TGCGCCAGCAGCCGACAGTACCAAGAGACCCAGTACTTC. Its translation is CASSRQYQETQYF.

The chain joins TRBV28 to TRBJ2-2, with D uncertain. CDR3 length: 14 residues. V shed 1 base and J shed 7 bases, with 10 bases lying between them. Germline CDR1 MDHEN, CDR2 SYDVKM. CDR3 nucleotides: TGTGCCAGCAGTTTATCCCCATCGCTCGGGGAGCTGTTTTTT. It encodes CASSLSPSLGELFF.

Many counts were recorded for this clone. The sample holds other DNA sequences that translate to the same CDR3. This chain joins TRBV29-1 and TRBJ1-2; TRBD1 matches at 9 bases. CDR1 is SQVTM, CDR2 ANQGSEA, per germline. V lost 4 bases, J lost 3 bases, and 3 bases stayed unmatched. CDR3 length: 13 amino acids. CDR3 sequence (DNA): TGCAGCGTTGGGGGACAGGGTGACTATGGCTACACCTTC. Translating it yields CSVGGQGDYGYTF.

The rearrangement links TRBV18 to TRBJ2-2; D uncertain. The CDR3 covers 14 residues. The V gene's germline CDR1 is KGHSH and CDR2 LQKENI. Trimming pared 3 bases from V and 3 bases from J, leaving 8 bases between. In DNA form, the CDR3 reads TGTGCCAGCTCACCCTCCTTGGACACCGGGGAGCTGTTTTTT. Protein: CASSPSLDTGELFF.

This clone showed up many times. CDR3 in DNA: TGTGCCAGCAGCCCCAACCAGGGGGGTGAAAAACTGTTTTTT. Translated: CASSPNQGGEKLFF. The chain carries TRBV7-9 and TRBJ1-4, with 7 nucleotides matching TRBD1. The CDR3 runs to 14 residues. Germline V gene sequence: CDR1 SEHNR, CDR2 FQNEAQ (reference sequence). V was clipped by 5 bases and J by 7 bases; unmatched bases: 7.

In this sample, this clone turned up a few times. V gene TRBV18 combines with J gene TRBJ1-2; no definite D call. This CDR3 comprises 12 residues. Germline CDR1 KGHSH, CDR2 LQKENI. V gave up 2 bases and J gave up 8 bases, with 9 bases separating them. The CDR3 reads CASSPLAGGYTF. The CDR3 nucleotides are TGTGCCAGCTCACCATTGGCGGGCGGCTACACCTTC.

CDR3 DNA: TGTGCCAGCAGCTCCACACTCTTGAGGAATGAGCAGTTCTTC. It specifies CASSSTLLRNEQFF. V and J are TRBV7-2 and TRBJ2-1; D unresolved. The V gene lost 4 bases and the J gene lost 7 bases, with 14 bases spanning the gap. Germline V gene sequence: CDR1 SGHTA, CDR2 FQGNSA. The CDR3 sequence is 14 residues long. Looking up the rest from reference TRBV7-2 and TRBJ2-1 gives the full variable domain: GAGVSQSPSNKVTEKGKDVELRCDPISGHTALYWYRQSLGQGLEFLIYFQGNSAPDKSGLPSDRFSAERTGGSVSTLTIQRTQQEDSAVYLCASSSTLLRNEQFFGPGTRLTVL.

The V and J genes are TRBV20-1 and TRBJ1-2, with TRBD1 identical over 7 bases. V shed 6 bases and J 14 bases; nucleotides not matched to a gene: 6. Looked up from germline, CDR1 is DFQATT and CDR2 is SNEGSKA (reference sequence). CDR3 length equals 9 residues. The CDR3 is CSAGQDYTF. The CDR3 nucleotides read TGCAGTGCAGGACAGGATTATACCTTC.

This chain joins TRBV28 and TRBJ2-1; the match to TRBD1 covers 7 bases. Per germline, CDR1 MDHEN and CDR2 SYDVKM. This CDR3 has 14 amino acids. J was trimmed by 12 bases and V by 5 bases; bases with no gene match: 13. As DNA, the CDR3 is TGTGCCAGCAGTAAGCCCGGGACAGATATAGCGCAGTTCTTC. Translation gives CASSKPGTDIAQFF.

On this clone itself: This may be a read error: a much more frequent sequence differs by one nucleotide. The V and J genes are TRBV7-2 and TRBJ2-7, with D unclear. V dropped 5 bases and J dropped 6 bases, with 8 bases sitting between them. CDR3 size: 11 residues. Germline CDR1 is SGHTA and CDR2 is FQGNSA. The CDR3 reads CASSPACEQYF. DNA for the CDR3: TGTGCCAGCAGCCCCGCCTGCGAGCAGTACTTC.

Of note for this clone: This sample also contains other DNA sequences that code for the same CDR3. The J gene is TRBJ2-5, the V gene TRBV7-3, with D tentatively TRBD1 (6 bases). The CDR3 length is 13 residues. Trimming left V 5 bases short and J 5 bases short, with 12 bases between. The germline CDR1 and CDR2 sequences are SGHTA and FQGTGA. The DNA of the CDR3 is TGTGCCAGCAGCCCTACTAGGGGGGAGACCCAGTACTTC. Encoded protein: CASSPTRGETQYF.

The chain joins TRBV27 to TRBJ2-7; TRBD1 agrees at 8 bases. The germline V gene encodes CDR1 MNHEY and CDR2 SMNVEV (reference sequence). CDR3 size: 10 residues. Losses at the gene ends were 8 bases for V and 11 bases for J; bases not matched to a gene: 5. In DNA form, the CDR3 reads TGTGCCAGCGGCCGGGACAGGAAGTACTTC. As protein: CASGRDRKYF.

This clone has a handful of counts. The genes are TRBV29-1 and TRBJ2-2, with D uncertain. V shed 7 bases and J shed 3 bases, with 6 bases lying between them. Germline-derived CDR1 and CDR2 are SQVTM and ANQGSEA. The CDR3 is made up of 11 amino acids. The CDR3: CSARDTGELFF. DNA for the CDR3: TGCAGCGCCCGGGACACCGGGGAGCTGTTTTTT.

V gene TRBV14 combines with J gene TRBJ2-3, with unresolved D. Germline V CDR1 and CDR2: SGHDN, FVKESK. With 0 bases removed from V and 2 bases from J, the gap between germline ends came to 12 bases. The CDR3 consists of 16 residues. The CDR3 coding sequence is TGTGCCAGCAGCCAAGACTTGGCGTACCCCACAGATACGCAGTATTTT. As protein: CASSQDLAYPTDTQYF. Complete variable domain (other parts from reference TRBV14 and TRBJ2-3): EAGVTQFPSHSVIEKGQTVTLRCDPISGHDNLYWYRRVMGKEIKFLLHFVKESKQDESGMPNNRFLAERTGGTYSTLKVQPAELEDSGVYFCASSQDLAYPTDTQYFGPGTRLTVL.

The chain recombines TRBV7-8 with TRBJ2-5, with TRBD1 matching over 9 bases. The germline V gene encodes CDR1 SGHVS and CDR2 FQNEAQ. V trimming: 1 base; J trimming: 6 bases; junction bases outside the gene matches: 12. CDR3 length equals 17 residues. CDR3 in DNA: TGTGCCAGCAGCTTAGTTCGGACAGGGGAAGGGATGAAGACCCAGTACTTC. Amino acid sequence: CASSLVRTGEGMKTQYF. The whole variable domain, filled in from reference TRBV7-8 and TRBJ2-5, reads GAGVSQSPRYKVAKRGQDVALRCDPISGHVSLFWYQQALGQGPEFLTYFQNEAQLDKSGLPSDRFFAERPEGSVSTLKIQRTQQEDSAVYLCASSLVRTGEGMKTQYFGPGTRLLVL.

The CDR3 DNA reads TGTGCCAGTAGTCAACCCCAGGGGGCGGGCACCGGGGAGCTGTTTTTT. Amino acid sequence: CASSQPQGAGTGELFF. This chain uses TRBV19 with TRBJ2-2; 8 nucleotides agree with TRBD1. CDR3 length equals 16 residues. V gave up 5 bases and J gave up 4 bases; unmatched junction bases: 9. The V gene's germline CDR1 is LNHDA and CDR2 SQIVND (reference sequence). Supplemented by reference TRBV19 and TRBJ2-2, the full variable domain reads DGGITQSPKYLFRKEGQNVTLSCEQNLNHDAMYWYRQDPGQGLRLIYYSQIVNDFQKGDIAEGYSVSREKKESFPLTVTSAQKNPTAFYLCASSQPQGAGTGELFFGEGSRLTVL.

The rearrangement links TRBV6-1 to TRBJ2-5; TRBD2 matches at 9 bases. The J call may be wrong; the DNA end is better matched by TRBJ2-7. Per the germline V gene, CDR1 is MNHNS and CDR2 is SASEGT. This CDR3 is built from 15 residues. DNA for the CDR3: TGTGCCAGCAGTGAACTAGCGGGACCCTCCTACGAGCAGTACTTC. Residues: CASSELAGPSYEQYF.

V gene TRBV7-9 combines with J gene TRBJ1-2, with 11 bases that match TRBD1. The V segment lost 3 bases and the J segment 6 bases; nucleotides outside the gene matches: 6. The CDR3 contains 15 residues. Looked up from germline, CDR1 is SEHNR and CDR2 is FQNEAQ (reference sequence). The CDR3 region is CASSFPGTGGHGYTF. The CDR3 bases are TGTGCCAGCAGCTTCCCCGGGACAGGGGGGCATGGCTACACCTTC.

This clone was detected only once. This sequence joins TRBV29-1 and TRBJ1-2, with TRBD1 as a possible D gene (5 bases). This CDR3 is 13 amino acids long. V was shortened by 3 bases and J by 2 bases, with 10 bases between the two germline ends. CDR1 SQVTM and CDR2 ANQGSEA come from the germline V gene. CDR3 DNA sequence: TGCAGCGTTGAGGAGGGACCCAACTATGGCTACACCTTC. Encoded protein: CSVEEGPNYGYTF.

This sequence joins TRBV19 and TRBJ1-2; tentatively, D is TRBD1 (6 bases). Trimming shortened V by 7 bases and J by 3 bases, and 15 bases separated the two germline ends. The CDR3 covers 14 residues. CDR1 LNHDA and CDR2 SQIVND come from the germline V gene (reference sequence). CDR3: CASNPRGSDYGYTF. The CDR3 DNA follows: TGTGCCAGTAACCCCAGGGGCAGCGACTATGGCTACACCTTC.

Details on this clone: Other nucleotide sequences in the sample specify the same CDR3. The V gene is TRBV7-9, the J gene TRBJ2-7, with D perhaps TRBD2 (5 bases). This CDR3 is built from 12 residues. Germline CDR1 reads SEHNR; CDR2 reads FQNEAQ (reference sequence). Trimming took off 5 bases at V and 3 bases at J, with 8 bases between the two ends. The CDR3 sequence is CASSLTSYEQYF. The CDR3, as DNA: TGTGCCAGCAGCCTAACTAGCTACGAGCAGTACTTC.

This clone has at least ten counts. This chain uses TRBV11-1 with TRBJ1-4; no clear D gene. Germline-derived CDR1 and CDR2 are SGHAT and FQDESV (reference sequence). V lost 3 bases and J lost 5, with 7 bases in between. This CDR3 spans 13 amino acids. The CDR3 spells CASSFRTNEKLFF. Here the CDR3 DNA reads TGTGCCAGCAGCTTTCGGACGAATGAAAAACTGTTTTTT.

The chain uses TRBV11-2 and TRBJ1-1; the match to TRBD1 covers 9 bases. Germline CDR1 reads SGHAT; CDR2 reads FQNNGV. The CDR3 has 16 residues. With 3 bases clipped from V and 1 base from J, the junction kept 6 bases outside the gene matches. CDR3 amino acids: CASSFYRGLGNTEAFF. The CDR3 nucleotides read TGTGCCAGCAGCTTTTACAGGGGGCTAGGGAACACTGAAGCTTTCTTT.

This chain joins TRBV28 and TRBJ2-3, with a possible D match to TRBD1 (5 bases). The CDR3 is made up of 16 amino acids. V was clipped by 5 bases and J by 0 bases, with 15 bases between them. CDR1 is MDHEN and CDR2 is SYDVKM in the germline V gene. DNA of the CDR3: TGTGCCAGCAGTCGCCACGGGCAGGGTAGCACAGATACGCAGTATTTT. It translates to CASSRHGQGSTDTQYF.

For the CDR3, the DNA is TGTGCCAGCAGCCCCGGGGCAGGCGTCTACAATGAGCAGTTCTTC. Protein sequence: CASSPGAGVYNEQFF. The chain employs TRBV11-2 and TRBJ2-1; either TRBD1 or TRBD2 may fit D (5 bases each). Germline CDR1 SGHAT, CDR2 FQNNGV. CDR3 length equals 15 residues. The ends were cut back, 5 bases at V and 3 bases at J, with 14 bases in the middle.

J is TRBJ2-1 and V is TRBV10-2; tentative D call: TRBD2 (6 bases). The V end lost 4 bases, the J end lost 5 bases, and 15 bases lay between the germline ends. CDR1 and CDR2 from the germline V gene are WSHSY and SAAADI. This CDR3 has 15 residues. The CDR3 loop reads CASSGATSGHNEQFF. As DNA, the CDR3 is TGCGCCAGCAGTGGGGCCACCAGCGGGCACAATGAGCAGTTCTTC.

V is TRBV29-1 and J is TRBJ2-1, with 12 bases aligning to TRBD2. Germline V lookup: CDR1 SQVTM, CDR2 ANQGSEA. The CDR3 sequence is 16 residues long. V gave up 4 bases and J gave up 10 bases; unmatched junction bases: 14. As DNA, the CDR3 is TGCAGCGTTGGCCCTAAACCTAGCGGGAGGGCCGGGGAGCAGTTCTTC. Amino acid sequence: CSVGPKPSGRAGEQFF.